Listed below are T cell receptor beta chains from one sample, sequenced in a study of blood T cell repertoires in COVID-19. TCRdb's copy holds only in-frame clones and misses some; the assay was immunoSEQ multiplex PCR. The data hold about 100,000 clones, with approximately 86% observed a single time. Sequenced input: PBMCs or T cells enriched from blood (not recorded which). The receptors come from a woman between 45 and 60 years old who had recovered from COVID-19. The CDR3 runs from the conserved cysteine through the conserved F or W. D genes are given only for firm matches. A row's size may be missing; if present it is once, few, many or a size class.

>TRBV27|TRBJ2-7|.|.
CASRGGPPNYEQYF
TGTGCCAGCAGGGGGGGGCCCCCCAACTACGAGCAGTACTTC
>TRBV11-2|TRBJ1-5|.|TRBD1
CASSLPRDRAPIGNQPQHF
TGTGCCAGCAGCTTACCCCGGGACAGGGCACCGATTGGAAATCAGCCCCAGCATTTT
>TRBV29-1|TRBJ1-2|once|.
CSVFTSGYTF
TGCAGCGTTTTTACTTCTGGCTACACCTTC
>TRBV3-1/TRBV3-2|TRBJ2-2|.|.
CASSQASGTGELFF
TGTGCCAGCAGCCAAGCCAGCGGCACCGGGGAGCTGTTTTTT
>TRBV3-1/TRBV3-2|TRBJ2-6|.|.
CASTDSASGANVLTF
TGTGCCAGCACCGATAGCGCTTCTGGGGCCAACGTCCTGACTTTC
>TRBV23-1|TRBJ2-7|.|.
CASSQSTSGRVVYEQYF
TGCGCCAGCAGTCAATCTACCAGTGGCAGGGTAGTGTACGAGCAGTACTTC
>TRBV11-2|TRBJ2-2|once|.
CASSLEAGLNTGELFF
TGTGCCAGCAGCTTAGAGGCAGGTTTGAACACCGGGGAGCTGTTTTTT
>TRBV12-3/TRBV12-4|TRBJ2-1|.|.
CASSWGSAEQFF
TGTGCCAGCAGCTGGGGCTCAGCGGAGCAGTTCTTC
>TRBV4-2|TRBJ1-5|few|TRBD1
CASSQDEGGGEPQHF
TGTGCCAGCAGCCAAGATGAAGGGGGCGGGGAGCCCCAGCATTTT
>TRBV29-1|TRBJ1-1|.|.
CSVERPGKNTEAFF
TGCAGCGTTGAAAGGCCAGGGAAGAACACTGAAGCTTTCTTT
>TRBV9|TRBJ2-2|.|TRBD1
CASGSGTGGTGELFF
TGTGCCAGCGGATCCGGGACAGGGGGCACCGGGGAGCTGTTTTTT
>TRBV28|TRBJ2-5|.|.
CASRGAGGSPETQYF
TGTGCCAGCCGGGGGGCGGGCGGGAGTCCGGAGACCCAGTACTTC
>TRBV9|TRBJ2-1|.|TRBD2
CASSARLAGGPNEQFF
TGTGCCAGCAGCGCACGTCTAGCGGGAGGGCCGAATGAGCAGTTCTTC
>TRBV3-1/TRBV3-2|TRBJ2-4|.|TRBD2
CASSQGLAGVFYF
TGTGCCAGCAGCCAAGGGCTAGCGGGAGTGTTCTACTTC
>TRBV6-1|TRBJ2-1|.|TRBD1
CASSEPRQGRNEQFF
TGTGCCAGCAGTGAACCAAGACAGGGGCGTAATGAGCAGTTCTTC
>TRBV9|TRBJ2-3|.|.
CASSVGVTSTDTQYF
TGTGCCAGCAGCGTAGGTGTCACTAGCACAGATACGCAGTATTTT
>TRBV7-8|TRBJ2-7|many|.
CASSLGLGQYYEQYF
TGTGCCAGCAGCTTAGGACTCGGACAATACTACGAGCAGTACTTC
>TRBV3-1/TRBV3-2|TRBJ2-3|.|.
CASSLATAGDTQYF
TGTGCCAGCAGCCTCGCGACCGCGGGGGATACGCAGTATTTT
>TRBV15|TRBJ2-1|.|TRBD2
CATSRLRLADYNEQFF
TGTGCCACCAGCAGACTCCGACTAGCGGATTACAATGAGCAGTTCTTC
>TRBV28|TRBJ1-2|once|.
CASRPPLYRVGGYTF
TGTGCCAGCAGACCTCCCCTTTACAGGGTCGGGGGCTACACCTTC
>TRBV5-1|TRBJ2-7|.|.
CASSSQGGLEMSEQYF
TGCGCCAGCAGCTCGCAGGGGGGCCTCGAAATGAGCGAGCAGTACTTC
>TRBV4-1|TRBJ1-2|.|TRBD1
CASSHATRDRGGGYTF
TGCGCCAGCAGCCATGCGACCAGGGACAGGGGGGGTGGCTACACCTTC
>TRBV19|TRBJ1-5|few|TRBD1
CASSRQTGFNQPQHF
TGTGCCAGTAGCCGCCAGACAGGGTTCAATCAGCCCCAGCATTTT
>TRBV12-3/TRBV12-4|TRBJ1-1|.|.
CASSVTSNTEAFF
TGTGCCAGCAGCGTCACTTCGAACACTGAAGCTTTCTTT
>TRBV6-2/TRBV6-3|TRBJ2-2|.|.
CASSRQSQNTGELFF
TGTGCCAGCAGCCGACAGAGCCAGAACACCGGGGAGCTGTTTTTT
>TRBV6-5|TRBJ1-1|.|TRBD1
CASSYAPGQGWAEAFF
TGTGCCAGCAGTTACGCACCGGGACAGGGTTGGGCTGAAGCTTTCTTT
>TRBV18|TRBJ1-6|once|TRBD1
CASSPYGTGGSYNSPLHF
TGTGCCAGCTCACCGTATGGGACAGGGGGTTCCTATAATTCACCCCTCCACTTT
>TRBV7-2|TRBJ2-1|.|.
CASSLGSAYNEQFF
TGTGCCAGCAGCTTGGGTAGCGCCTACAATGAGCAGTTCTTC
>TRBV5-1|TRBJ1-4|.|TRBD1
CASNTGVKATNEKLFF
TGCGCCAGCAACACAGGGGTGAAGGCTACTAATGAAAAACTGTTTTTT
>TRBV5-4|TRBJ2-1|.|TRBD2
CASSLEAGGPYNEQFF
TGTGCCAGCAGCTTGGAGGCGGGAGGGCCGTACAATGAGCAGTTCTTC
>TRBV24-1|TRBJ2-3|.|TRBD2
CATSGTSGGLPHTQYF
TGTGCCACCAGCGGGACTAGCGGGGGGCTCCCTCATACGCAGTATTTT
>TRBV5-1|TRBJ2-2|.|.
CASSLAQTGELFF
TGCGCCAGCAGCTTGGCCCAAACCGGGGAGCTGTTTTTT
>TRBV2|TRBJ2-5|.|TRBD1
CASTRDRGGETQYF
TGTGCCAGCACTCGGGACAGGGGGGGAGAGACCCAGTACTTC
>TRBV5-1|TRBJ1-2|.|TRBD1
CASSQDRAYGYTF
TGCGCCAGCAGCCAGGACAGGGCCTATGGCTACACCTTC
>TRBV29-1|TRBJ2-5|.|TRBD1
CSVTGESETQYF
TGCAGCGTGACAGGGGAGAGCGAGACCCAGTACTTC
>TRBV4-1|TRBJ2-1|.|.
CASSQENTYYNEQFF
TGCGCCAGCAGCCAAGAGAATACATACTACAATGAGCAGTTCTTC
>TRBV5-1|TRBJ2-2|.|TRBD2
CASKNSGGAGELFF
TGCGCCAGCAAGAATAGCGGGGGGGCCGGGGAGCTGTTTTTT
>TRBV18|TRBJ2-1|once|.
CASSPQPNSQFF
TGTGCCAGCTCACCACAACCGAACTCGCAGTTCTTC
>TRBV24-1|TRBJ2-1|.|.
CATSDPTSTEQFF
TGTGCCACCAGTGACCCCACTAGCACTGAGCAGTTCTTC